The 30 T cell receptor beta chains below come from one sample, sequenced in a study of T cell repertoires in cytomegalovirus infection. TCRdb used MiXCR to reprocess the reads, holding one entry per CDR3 protein. The table includes fewer than 350,000 distinct CDR3 sequences, about 27% detected once. These receptors have no identified antigens. Sequencing was performed on cultured PBMCs, taken from culture after CMV antigen stimulation. The receptors were gathered from a human donor in good health (CMV status not recorded). Some clones in this sample may be carry-over from other donors' samples.

This clonotype was seen more than once but under ten times. This sequence joins TRBV7-6 and TRBJ2-5, with D tentatively TRBD1 (6 bases). CDR3 length equals 14 residues. The germline V gene has CDR1 SGHVS and CDR2 FNYEAQ. The V end was cut by 2 bases, the J end by 7 bases, with 14 bases between. The CDR3 loop is CASSLNGAGATQYF. The DNA for the CDR3 is TGTGCCAGCAGCTTAAACGGTGCAGGGGCGACCCAGTACTTC.

In this sample, this clonotype turned up a few times. This rearrangement joins TRBV7-2 to TRBJ1-1; 9 positions match TRBD1. The trim removed 5 bases at V and 1 base at J, leaving 8 bases unmatched. CDR1 and CDR2 from the germline V gene are SGHTA and FQGNSA. This CDR3 has 16 residues. The CDR3 DNA sequence: TGTGCCAGCAGCCGTCCCGGGACAGGGAGGAACACTGAAGCTTTCTTT. Residues: CASSRPGTGRNTEAFF.

This chain connects TRBV7-8 to TRBJ2-3; 10 bases map to TRBD1. V lost 2 bases, J lost 4 bases, and 6 bases stayed unmatched. This CDR3 region has 16 residues. In germline, CDR1 is SGHVS, CDR2 FQNEAQ. DNA of the CDR3: TGTGCCAGCAGCTTAATGGGACAGGGGAGCGCAGATACGCAGTATTTT. It specifies CASSLMGQGSADTQYF.

The chain uses TRBV15 and TRBJ2-3; the match to TRBD2 covers 8 bases. Germline V gives CDR1 LNHNV, CDR2 YYDKDF (reference sequence). The CDR3 contains 15 residues. V shed 8 bases, J shed 6 bases, and the junction held 13 bases outside the gene matches. This CDR3 is CATLSAGDPSDTQYF. The CDR3 DNA reads as TGTGCCACCCTTTCAGCGGGGGATCCTAGCGATACGCAGTATTTT.

V usage is TRBV20-1 and J usage is TRBJ1-4; 9 positions agree with TRBD1. This CDR3 has 17 residues. Germline V lookup: CDR1 DFQATT, CDR2 SNEGSKA (reference sequence). The ends lost 6 bases at V and 5 bases at J; junction bases unmatched: 16. DNA for the CDR3: TGCAGTGCCGGAGACAGGGGGGATGAGCAACTAAATGAAAAACTGTTTTTT. It specifies CSAGDRGDEQLNEKLFF.

The CDR3 protein is CSASGDRTLAKNIQYF. CDR3 nucleotide sequence: TGCAGTGCTAGTGGGGACAGGACGCTAGCCAAAAACATTCAGTACTTC. This chain connects TRBV20-1 to TRBJ2-4; 8 bases agree with TRBD1. V was clipped by 3 bases and J by 0 bases; unmatched bases: 7. CDR3 size: 16 residues. The germline V gene encodes CDR1 DFQATT and CDR2 SNEGSKA (reference sequence).

This clonotype was picked up a small number of times. The J gene is TRBJ2-1, the V gene TRBV19; possible D gene TRBD1, 6 bases. CDR3 size: 16 residues. CDR1 and CDR2 from the germline V gene are LNHDA and SQIVND (reference sequence). Trimming cost V 5 bases and J 0 bases, with 14 bases left between them. The CDR3 spells CASSGRQASSYNEQFF. CDR3 DNA sequence: TGTGCCAGTAGTGGAAGACAGGCGAGCTCCTACAATGAGCAGTTCTTC.

This clonotype was picked up a small number of times. The chain has TRBV11-2 and TRBJ1-6; a possible D gene is TRBD1 (5 bases). The CDR3 contains 15 residues. Germline CDR1 reads SGHAT; CDR2 reads FQNNGV. Trimming shortened V by 11 bases and J by 0 bases, and 14 bases separated the two germline ends. The chain's CDR3 is CASRQGSSYNSPLHF. CDR3 sequence (DNA): TGTGCCTCCCGGCAGGGCAGCTCCTATAATTCACCCCTCCACTTT.

The gene calls are TRBV11-2 and TRBJ2-7, with TRBD2 matching over 13 bases. The germline V gene has CDR1 SGHAT and CDR2 FQNNGV. The CDR3 is 16 amino acids. The J segment lost 5 bases and the V segment lost 5 bases, leaving 9 bases of the junction unmatched. The CDR3 spells CASSPQGLAGANEQYF. In DNA form, the CDR3 reads TGTGCCAGCAGCCCGCAAGGACTAGCGGGAGCCAACGAGCAGTACTTC.

This chain joins TRBV4-2 and TRBJ1-5; 10 nucleotides line up with TRBD1. Germline CDR1 is LGHNA and CDR2 is YNFKEQ. V was pared by 3 bases and J by 3 bases, with 8 bases of the junction left unmatched. This CDR3 comprises 17 residues. CDR3 sequence reads: CASSHLGTGVSNQPQHF. In nucleotides, the CDR3 is TGTGCCAGCAGCCATCTCGGGACAGGGGTGTCCAATCAGCCCCAGCATTTT.

There are a few counts of this clonotype. This chain links TRBV6-8 with TRBJ2-3, with 7 bases fitting TRBD1. This CDR3 is built from 15 residues. The germline V gene has CDR1 MNHGY and CDR2 SAAAGT. With 7 bases clipped from V and 4 bases from J, the junction kept 11 bases outside the gene matches. The CDR3 loop reads CASKLTGLMADTQYF. In DNA form, the CDR3 reads TGTGCCAGCAAATTGACAGGGCTGATGGCAGATACGCAGTATTTT.

The chain employs TRBV27 and TRBJ1-2; the match to TRBD1 covers 8 bases. Germline CDR1 reads MNHEY; CDR2 reads SMNVEV (reference sequence). The CDR3 totals 16 residues. Trimming took 5 bases from V and 5 from J; bases not matched to a gene: 13. CDR3 DNA sequence: TGTGCCAGCAGTCCCTCCGGGACAGGATTTCGGTATGGCTACACCTTC. Encoded protein: CASSPSGTGFRYGYTF.

This clonotype has only a few counts. This chain joins TRBV7-8 and TRBJ1-6, with 8 bases matching TRBD1. Germline V gene lookup returns CDR1 SGHVS and CDR2 FQNEAQ. This CDR3 region has 15 residues. V gave up 2 bases and J gave up 10 bases; unmatched junction bases: 7. The CDR3 protein is CASSLSGTGGSPLHF. The CDR3 DNA is TGTGCCAGCAGCTTAAGTGGGACAGGAGGGTCACCCCTCCACTTT.

V is TRBV5-1 and J is TRBJ2-1; tentative D call: TRBD1 (6 bases). Germline lookup yields CDR1 SGHRS and CDR2 YFSETQ. This CDR3 contains 15 residues. The V end was cut by 2 bases, the J end by 4 bases, with 13 bases between. CDR3 sequence (DNA): TGCGCCAGCAGCTTAACAGGGAATTATTACAATGAGCAGTTCTTC. This codes for CASSLTGNYYNEQFF.

The rearrangement uses TRBV6-5 and TRBJ2-1; 7 nucleotides agree with TRBD2. The CDR3 contains 14 residues. Germline-derived CDR1 and CDR2 are MNHEY and SVGAGI. The trim removed 2 bases at V and 7 bases at J, leaving 5 bases unmatched. The DNA for the CDR3 is TGTGCCAGCAGTTACGGGAGGGTTGTAAATGAGCAGTTCTTC. Protein sequence: CASSYGRVVNEQFF.

The chain uses TRBV14 and TRBJ2-7, with TRBD2 matching over 8 bases. The CDR3 has 15 residues. CDR1 and CDR2 from the germline V gene are SGHDN and FVKESK. V was pared by 3 bases and J by 3 bases, with 7 bases of the junction left unmatched. This chain's CDR3 is CASSQNQRENYEQYF. The CDR3 DNA reads TGTGCCAGCAGCCAGAACCAGCGGGAGAACTACGAGCAGTACTTC.

Concerning this clonotype: An end of the junction does not agree with germline; a read error may underlie this. The chain is built from TRBV12-3 or TRBV12-4 and TRBJ2-1; 7 bases line up with TRBD2. CDR3 length equals 14 residues. CDR3 nucleotide sequence: TGTGCCAGCAGTTTAGGACTAGCTGGAGATGAGCACTTCTTC. It is translated as CASSLGLAGDEHFF.

The V call is TRBV6-1, the J call TRBJ2-3; TRBD1 or TRBD2 may be the D gene (5 bases each). The CDR3 loop spans 15 amino acids. CDR1 is MNHNS and CDR2 is SASEGT in the germline V gene. V lost 3 bases and J lost 2, with 12 bases in between. The CDR3 DNA reads TGTGCCAGCAGTGATCGGGGCAGCGACACAGATACGCAGTATTTT. It codes for CASSDRGSDTDTQYF.

The gene calls are TRBV29-1 and TRBJ1-1; D is uncertain. V was cut by 4 bases and J by 4 bases, with 10 bases left in between. CDR1 and CDR2 (germline): SQVTM, ANQGSEA. The length of the CDR3 is 12 residues. The chain's CDR3 is CSVVRPTTEAFF. For the CDR3, the DNA is TGCAGCGTTGTCCGGCCCACCACTGAAGCTTTCTTT.

This clonotype was counted a few times. J is TRBJ2-5 and V is TRBV9, with 7 bases lining up with TRBD1. The V gene's germline CDR1 is SGDLS and CDR2 YYNGEE. The J segment lost 1 base and the V segment lost 2 bases, leaving 5 bases of the junction unmatched. The CDR3 runs to 15 residues. The DNA for the CDR3 is TGTGCCAGCAGCGTTTGGGACAGCGTCCAAGAGACCCAGTACTTC. Translating gives CASSVWDSVQETQYF.

This clonotype was picked up a small number of times. The chain joins TRBV3-1 to TRBJ1-5; no clear D gene. The CDR3 contains 16 residues. Germline V lookup: CDR1 LGHDT, CDR2 YNNKEL (reference sequence). V shed 0 bases and J shed 4 bases, with 13 bases lying between them. DNA for the CDR3: TGTGCCAGCAGCCAAGATGGGTCGAACGGTAATCAGCCCCAGCATTTT. As protein: CASSQDGSNGNQPQHF.

This chain uses TRBV29-1 with TRBJ1-3; D remains unclear. CDR1 and CDR2 from the germline V gene are SQVTM and ANQGSEA. This CDR3 region has 11 residues. V was shortened by 5 bases and J by 3 bases, with 5 bases between the two germline ends. The CDR3 spells CSVHLGNTIYF. CDR3 nucleotides: TGCAGCGTTCACCTTGGAAACACCATATATTTT.

This clonotype was seen only a few times. The genes are TRBV7-8 and TRBJ2-1, with 10 bases matching TRBD2. Germline-derived CDR1 and CDR2 are SGHVS and FQNEAQ. The V and J ends lost 2 bases and 6 bases, in that order; junction bases with no gene match: 4. The CDR3 is 15 amino acids. This chain's CDR3 is CASSLLAGDPNEQFF. The CDR3 nucleotides read TGTGCCAGCAGCTTACTAGCGGGAGATCCCAATGAGCAGTTCTTC. Based on the CDR3 plus reference TRBV7-8 and TRBJ2-1, the full variable domain is GAGVSQSPRYKVAKRGQDVALRCDPISGHVSLFWYQQALGQGPEFLTYFQNEAQLDKSGLPSDRFFAERPEGSVSTLKIQRTQQEDSAVYLCASSLLAGDPNEQFFGPGTRLTVL.

The gene calls are TRBV25-1 and TRBJ2-7; TRBD1 agrees at 9 bases. V shed 1 base and J 11 bases; nucleotides not matched to a gene: 3. The CDR3 extends over 12 amino acids. Germline V gene data show CDR1 as MGHDK and CDR2 as SYGVNS. CDR3 sequence: CASSESGTGKYF. The CDR3 DNA sequence: TGTGCCAGCAGTGAATCGGGGACAGGGAAGTACTTC.

This clonotype has ten or more counts. The chain couples TRBV7-8 to TRBJ2-3; 13 bases are shared with TRBD2. The germline gives CDR1 SGHVS, CDR2 FQNEAQ. V was pared by 5 bases and J by 2 bases, with 7 bases of the junction left unmatched. The CDR3 runs to 17 residues. The chain's CDR3 is CASSPRTSGGYTDTQYF. The CDR3 bases are TGTGCCAGCAGCCCTAGGACTAGCGGGGGTTACACAGATACGCAGTATTTT.

This clonotype has only a few counts. The rearrangement joins TRBV6-2 or TRBV6-3 to TRBJ1-5; tentative D call: TRBD1 (5 bases). The CDR3 covers 14 residues. Germline V gene data show CDR1 as MNHEY and CDR2 as SVGEGT. V lost 2 bases and J 1 base, leaving 6 bases between the germline ends. Written as DNA, the CDR3 is TGTGCCAGCAGTTACGCAGGGAGCAATCAGCCCCAGCATTTT. It codes for CASSYAGSNQPQHF.

This clonotype was recorded many times. The V call is TRBV20-1, the J call TRBJ2-7; the match to TRBD2 covers 10 bases. The CDR3 totals 15 residues. CDR1 and CDR2 (germline): DFQATT, SNEGSKA (reference sequence). V gave up 1 base and J gave up 5 bases; unmatched junction bases: 8. The CDR3: CSARGASGRFNEQYF. DNA of the CDR3: TGCAGTGCTAGAGGTGCTAGCGGGAGATTCAACGAGCAGTACTTC.

The chain uses TRBV20-1 and TRBJ1-4; D unresolved. CDR1 and CDR2 (germline): DFQATT, SNEGSKA (reference sequence). Between the trimmed V and J ends, which lost 1 base and 7 bases, there was a span of 7 bases. CDR3 length: 12 amino acids. In DNA, the CDR3 is TGCAGTGCTAGAGCAGGATCTGAAAAACTGTTTTTT. This gives the protein CSARAGSEKLFF.

The table lists this clonotype with a few counts. The chain employs TRBV7-2 and TRBJ1-2; a weak D match, TRBD1 (5 bases). Germline V lookup: CDR1 SGHTA, CDR2 FQGNSA. The CDR3 has 14 residues. V dropped 4 bases and J dropped 0 bases, with 9 bases sitting between them. CDR3 DNA sequence: TGTGCCAGCAGCTCAGGGTTAGCTAACTATGGCTACACCTTC. Amino acid sequence: CASSSGLANYGYTF.

At least ten counts were recorded for this clonotype. The chain links TRBV25-1 to TRBJ1-2; D gene uncertain. V lost 3 bases to trimming and J lost 5 bases, with 4 bases between them. Germline assignment: CDR1 MGHDK and CDR2 SYGVNS. The CDR3 has 11 residues. The CDR3 reads CASSDVYGYTF. The CDR3 DNA reads TGTGCCAGCAGTGATGTGTATGGCTACACCTTC.